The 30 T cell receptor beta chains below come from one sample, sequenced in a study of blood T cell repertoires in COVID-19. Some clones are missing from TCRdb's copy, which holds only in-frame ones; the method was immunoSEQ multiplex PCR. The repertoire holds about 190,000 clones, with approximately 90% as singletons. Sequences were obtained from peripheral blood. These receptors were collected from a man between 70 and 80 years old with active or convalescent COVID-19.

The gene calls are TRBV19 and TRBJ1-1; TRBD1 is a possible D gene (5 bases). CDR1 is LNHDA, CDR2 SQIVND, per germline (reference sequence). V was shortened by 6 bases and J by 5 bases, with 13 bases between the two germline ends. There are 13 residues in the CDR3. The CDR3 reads CASRPTGLTEAFF. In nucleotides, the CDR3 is TGTGCCAGTAGACCCACAGGATTAACTGAAGCTTTCTTT.

CDR3: CASLDWATNEKLFF. Written as DNA, the CDR3 is TGTGCCAGCCTAGACTGGGCAACTAATGAAAAACTGTTTTTT. The V call is TRBV27, the J call TRBJ1-4, with D hard to call. Trimming took 8 bases from V and 0 from J, leaving 10 bases between them. Germline V CDR1 and CDR2: MNHEY, SMNVEV (reference sequence). This CDR3 has 14 residues.

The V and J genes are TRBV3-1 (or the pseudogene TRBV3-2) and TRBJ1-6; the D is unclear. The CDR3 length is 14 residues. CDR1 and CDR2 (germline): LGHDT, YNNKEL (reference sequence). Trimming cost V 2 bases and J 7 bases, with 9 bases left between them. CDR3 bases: TGTGCCAGCAGCCAAATCAGGTCAAATTCACCCCTCCACTTT. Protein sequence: CASSQIRSNSPLHF.

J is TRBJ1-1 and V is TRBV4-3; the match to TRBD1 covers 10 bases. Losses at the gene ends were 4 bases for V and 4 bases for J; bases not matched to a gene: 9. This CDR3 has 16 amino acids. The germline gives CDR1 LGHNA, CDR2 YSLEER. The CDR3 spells CASSRNGGQGSTEAFF. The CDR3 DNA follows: TGCGCCAGCAGCCGAAATGGGGGACAGGGGTCCACTGAAGCTTTCTTT.

This CDR3 reads CASRRQGEQYF. For the CDR3, the DNA is TGTGCCAGCAGAAGACAGGGCGAGCAGTACTTC. This rearrangement joins TRBV25-1 to TRBJ2-7; the match to TRBD1 covers 7 bases. The CDR3 spans 11 residues. Germline V lookup: CDR1 MGHDK, CDR2 SYGVNS. V lost 6 bases to trimming and J lost 6 bases; unmatched junction nucleotides: 2.

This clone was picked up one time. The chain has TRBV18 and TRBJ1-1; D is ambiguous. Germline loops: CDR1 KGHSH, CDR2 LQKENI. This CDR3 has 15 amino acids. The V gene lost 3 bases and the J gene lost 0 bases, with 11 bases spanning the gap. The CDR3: CASSPRRVMNTEAFF. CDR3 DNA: TGTGCCAGCTCACCCCGACGGGTAATGAACACTGAAGCTTTCTTT.

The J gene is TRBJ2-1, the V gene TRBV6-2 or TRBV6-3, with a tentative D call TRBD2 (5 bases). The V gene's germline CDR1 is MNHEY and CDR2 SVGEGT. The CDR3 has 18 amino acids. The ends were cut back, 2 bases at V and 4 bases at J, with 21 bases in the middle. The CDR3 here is CASSYPRRGTTVYNEQFF. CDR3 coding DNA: TGTGCCAGCAGTTACCCTCGACGGGGAACTACGGTATACAATGAGCAGTTCTTC.

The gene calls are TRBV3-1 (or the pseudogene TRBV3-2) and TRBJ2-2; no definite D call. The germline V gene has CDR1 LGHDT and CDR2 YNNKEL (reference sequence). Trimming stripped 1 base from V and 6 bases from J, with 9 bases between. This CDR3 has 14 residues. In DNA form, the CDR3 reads TGTGCCAGCAGCCAAGGGAGTGTTGCCGGGGAGCTGTTTTTT. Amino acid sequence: CASSQGSVAGELFF.

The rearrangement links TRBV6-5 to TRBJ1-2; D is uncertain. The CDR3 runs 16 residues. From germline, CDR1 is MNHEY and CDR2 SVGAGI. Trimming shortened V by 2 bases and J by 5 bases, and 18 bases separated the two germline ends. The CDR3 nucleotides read TGTGCCAGCAGTTACAAAGTCACCGGTGGCGGGTATGGCTACACCTTC. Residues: CASSYKVTGGGYGYTF.

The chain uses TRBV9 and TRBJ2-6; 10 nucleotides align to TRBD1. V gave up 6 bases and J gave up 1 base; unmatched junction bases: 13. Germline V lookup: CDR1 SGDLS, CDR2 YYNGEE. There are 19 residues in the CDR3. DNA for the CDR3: TGTGCCAGCACCGGACAAGTGGGACAGGGGTCTTCTGGGGCCAACGTCCTGACTTTC. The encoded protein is CASTGQVGQGSSGANVLTF.

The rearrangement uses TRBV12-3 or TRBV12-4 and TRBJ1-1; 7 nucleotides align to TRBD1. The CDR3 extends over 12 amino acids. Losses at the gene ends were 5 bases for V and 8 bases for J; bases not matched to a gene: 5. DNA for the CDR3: TGTGCCAGCAGTCTGACGACAGGGGAAGCTTTCTTT. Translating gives CASSLTTGEAFF.

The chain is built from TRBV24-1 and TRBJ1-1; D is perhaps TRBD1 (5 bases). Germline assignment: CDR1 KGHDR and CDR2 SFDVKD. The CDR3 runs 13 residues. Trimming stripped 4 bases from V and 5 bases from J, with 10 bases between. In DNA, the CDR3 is TGTGCCACCAGTGAACCCCAGGGAACTGAAGCTTTCTTT. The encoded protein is CATSEPQGTEAFF.

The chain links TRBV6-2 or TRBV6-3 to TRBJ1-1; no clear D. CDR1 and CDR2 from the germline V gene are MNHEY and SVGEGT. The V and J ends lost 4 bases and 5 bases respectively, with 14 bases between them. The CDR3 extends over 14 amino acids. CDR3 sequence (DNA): TGTGCCAGCAGTTCCTACGGAGGACGGACTGAAGCTTTCTTT. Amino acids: CASSSYGGRTEAFF.

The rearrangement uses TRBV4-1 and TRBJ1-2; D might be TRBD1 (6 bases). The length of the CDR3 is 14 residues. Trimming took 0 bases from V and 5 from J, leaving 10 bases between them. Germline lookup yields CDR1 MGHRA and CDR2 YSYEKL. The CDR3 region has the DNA TGCGCCAGCAGCCAAGATAACAGGGATTATGGCTACACCTTC. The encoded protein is CASSQDNRDYGYTF.

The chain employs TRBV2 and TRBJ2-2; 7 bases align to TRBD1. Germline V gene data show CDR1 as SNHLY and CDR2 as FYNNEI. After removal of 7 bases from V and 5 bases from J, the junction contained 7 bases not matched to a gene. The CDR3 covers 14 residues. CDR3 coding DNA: TGTGCCAGCAATAGGGGGCTGAGGACCGGGGAGCTGTTTTTT. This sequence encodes CASNRGLRTGELFF.

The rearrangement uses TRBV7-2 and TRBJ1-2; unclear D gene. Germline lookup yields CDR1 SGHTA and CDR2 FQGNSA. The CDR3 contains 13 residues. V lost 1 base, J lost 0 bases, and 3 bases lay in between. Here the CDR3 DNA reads TGTGCCAGCAGCTTAGTCACTAACTATGGCTACACCTTC. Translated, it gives CASSLVTNYGYTF.

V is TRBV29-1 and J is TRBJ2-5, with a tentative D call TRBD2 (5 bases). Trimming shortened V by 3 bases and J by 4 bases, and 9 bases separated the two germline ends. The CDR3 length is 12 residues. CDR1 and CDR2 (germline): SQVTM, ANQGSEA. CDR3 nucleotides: TGCAGCGTTGAGCGTAGCGCAGAGACCCAGTACTTC. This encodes CSVERSAETQYF.

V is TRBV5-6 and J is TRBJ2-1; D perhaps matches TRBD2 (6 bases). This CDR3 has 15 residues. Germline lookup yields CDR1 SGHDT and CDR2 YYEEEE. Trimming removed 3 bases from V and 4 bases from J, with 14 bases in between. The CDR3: CASSSLAGTYNEQFF. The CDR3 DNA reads TGTGCCAGCAGCTCCCTGGCGGGGACGTACAATGAGCAGTTCTTC.

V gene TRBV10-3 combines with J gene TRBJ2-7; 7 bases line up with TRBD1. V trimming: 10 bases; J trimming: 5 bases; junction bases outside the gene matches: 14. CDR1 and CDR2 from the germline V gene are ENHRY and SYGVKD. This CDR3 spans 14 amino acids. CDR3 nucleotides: TGTGCCACCGCGACAGGGATTGGAATCGACGAGCAGTACTTC. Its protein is CATATGIGIDEQYF.

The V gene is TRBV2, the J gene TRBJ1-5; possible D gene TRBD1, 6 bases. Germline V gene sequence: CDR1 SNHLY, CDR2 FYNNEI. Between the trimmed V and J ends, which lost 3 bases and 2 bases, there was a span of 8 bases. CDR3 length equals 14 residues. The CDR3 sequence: CASSDRTGNQPQHF. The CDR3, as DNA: TGTGCCAGCAGTGACCGGACAGGCAATCAGCCCCAGCATTTT.

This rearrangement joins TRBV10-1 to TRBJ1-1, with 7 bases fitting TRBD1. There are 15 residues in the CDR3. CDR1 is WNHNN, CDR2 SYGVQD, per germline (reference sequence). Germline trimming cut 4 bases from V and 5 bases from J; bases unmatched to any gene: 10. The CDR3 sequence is CASSAVQGPGTEAFF. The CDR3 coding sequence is TGCGCCAGCAGTGCCGTACAGGGGCCGGGTACTGAAGCTTTCTTT.

The CDR3 coding sequence is TGTGCCAGCAGCGTAGAGCGGGAGGGCCTGGGGGAGCTGTTTTTT. Protein: CASSVEREGLGELFF. The chain couples TRBV9 to TRBJ2-2, with 10 bases that match TRBD2. V shed 0 bases and J 8 bases; nucleotides not matched to a gene: 4. The V gene's germline CDR1 is SGDLS and CDR2 YYNGEE. This CDR3 spans 15 amino acids.

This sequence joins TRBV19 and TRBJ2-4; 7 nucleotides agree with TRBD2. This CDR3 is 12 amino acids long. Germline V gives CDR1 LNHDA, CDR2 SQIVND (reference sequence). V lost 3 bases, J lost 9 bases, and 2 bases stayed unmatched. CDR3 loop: CASSMGEGIQYF. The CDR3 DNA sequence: TGTGCCAGTAGTATGGGGGAGGGCATTCAGTACTTC.

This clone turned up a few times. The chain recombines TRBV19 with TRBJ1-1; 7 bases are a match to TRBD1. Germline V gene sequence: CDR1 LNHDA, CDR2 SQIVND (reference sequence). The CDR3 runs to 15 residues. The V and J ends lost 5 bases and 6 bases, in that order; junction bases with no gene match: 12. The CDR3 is CASSFRTEGTAEAFF. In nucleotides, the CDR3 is TGTGCCAGTAGTTTTCGGACAGAAGGGACAGCTGAAGCTTTCTTT.

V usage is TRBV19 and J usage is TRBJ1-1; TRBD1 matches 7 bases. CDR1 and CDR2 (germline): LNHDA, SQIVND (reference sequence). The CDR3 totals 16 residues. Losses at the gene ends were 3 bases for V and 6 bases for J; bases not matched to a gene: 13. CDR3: CASSIKGARTNAEAFF. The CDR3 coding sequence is TGTGCCAGTAGTATCAAGGGGGCGAGGACTAACGCTGAAGCTTTCTTT.

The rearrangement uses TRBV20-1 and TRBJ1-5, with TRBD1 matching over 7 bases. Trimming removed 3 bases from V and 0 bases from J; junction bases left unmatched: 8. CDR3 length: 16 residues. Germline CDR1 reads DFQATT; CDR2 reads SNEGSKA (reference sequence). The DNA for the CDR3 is TGCAGTGCTAGTCAGGGGGGACAGTATAGCAATCAGCCCCAGCATTTT. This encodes CSASQGGQYSNQPQHF.

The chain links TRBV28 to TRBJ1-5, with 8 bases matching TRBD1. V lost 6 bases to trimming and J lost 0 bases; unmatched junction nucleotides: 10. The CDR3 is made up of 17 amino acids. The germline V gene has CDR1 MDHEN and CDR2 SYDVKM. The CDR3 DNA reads TGTGCCAGCAGATCCGGGACAGGTCTAAATAGCAATCAGCCCCAGCATTTT. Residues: CASRSGTGLNSNQPQHF.

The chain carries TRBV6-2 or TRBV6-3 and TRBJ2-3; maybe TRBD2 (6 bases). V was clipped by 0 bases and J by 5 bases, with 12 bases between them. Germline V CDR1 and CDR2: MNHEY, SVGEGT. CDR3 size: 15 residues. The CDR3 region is CASSYSPGGVDTQYF. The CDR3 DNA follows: TGTGCCAGCAGTTACTCCCCAGGCGGGGTAGATACGCAGTATTTT.

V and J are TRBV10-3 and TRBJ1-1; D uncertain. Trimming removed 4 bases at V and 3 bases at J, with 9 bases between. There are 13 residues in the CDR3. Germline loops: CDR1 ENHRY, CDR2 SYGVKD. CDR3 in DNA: TGTGCCATCAGTGCACTCCGGGACACTGAAGCTTTCTTT. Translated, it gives CAISALRDTEAFF.

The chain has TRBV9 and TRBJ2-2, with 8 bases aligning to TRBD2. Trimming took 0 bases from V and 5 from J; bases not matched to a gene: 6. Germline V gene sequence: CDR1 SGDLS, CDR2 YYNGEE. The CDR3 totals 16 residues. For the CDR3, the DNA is TGTGCCAGCAGCGTAGGTGGACTAGCCTTTACCGGGGAGCTGTTTTTT. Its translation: CASSVGGLAFTGELFF.